Following are 8 T cell receptor beta chains from one sample sequenced in a study of human T cells and chemical hapten exposure. Time point defined: patch test 2, 6 weeks after DPC sensitization. Treatment of the sample: therapeutic diphenylcyclopropenone sensitization with weekly scalp DPC. Each CDR3 protein gets one entry after TCRdb re-called the RACE reads with MiXCR. The data contain over 60,000 distinct CDR3 sequences, about a tenth of them singletons. This specimen was whole blood, taken in connection with sensitization to the hapten diphenylcyclopropenone (DPC). The receptors were sampled from a woman between 50 and 59 years old with alopecia areata. Some clones in this sample may be carry-over from other donors' samples.

This clonotype has ten or more counts. The chain is built from TRBV19 and TRBJ2-1; maybe TRBD2 (5 bases). V was clipped by 3 bases and J by 5 bases, with 14 bases between them. This CDR3 spans 15 amino acids. Germline CDR1 LNHDA, CDR2 SQIVND (reference sequence). CDR3 DNA sequence: TGTGCCAGTAGTATTCGAGGGAGCGGAAACAATGAGCAGTTCTTC. Residues: CASSIRGSGNNEQFF.

The rearrangement uses TRBV11-2 and TRBJ2-1, with 9 bases that match TRBD2. V dropped 5 bases and J dropped 3; count of bases not matched to a gene: 5. This CDR3 spans 15 amino acids. Germline assignment: CDR1 SGHAT and CDR2 FQNNGV. The CDR3 coding sequence is TGTGCCAGCAGCCAGACTAGCGGAAACTACAATGAGCAGTTCTTC. Translation gives CASSQTSGNYNEQFF.

This clonotype was seen many times. A read error may account for a junction end that differs from germline. This sequence joins TRBV29-1 and TRBJ2-1; 12 bases match TRBD2. Germline-derived CDR1 and CDR2 are SQVTM and ANQGSEA. The CDR3 contains 12 residues. The CDR3 DNA reads TGCAGCTCGAGGACTAGCGGGATTGAGCAGTTTTTC. Encoded protein: CSSRTSGIEQFF.

This clonotype was picked up many times. The chain uses TRBV12-5 and TRBJ1-5, with D uncertain. Trimming cost V 2 bases and J 4 bases, with 6 bases left between them. The V gene's germline CDR1 is LGHNT and CDR2 FRNRAP. This CDR3 has 13 residues. CDR3 loop: CASGLFVNQPQHF. CDR3 DNA sequence: TGTGCTAGTGGTTTGTTTGTGAATCAGCCCCAGCATTTT. Full variable domain (rest looked up from reference TRBV12-5 and TRBJ1-5): DARVTQTPRHKVTEMGQEVTMRCQPILGHNTVFWYRQTMMQGLELLAYFRNRAPLDDSGMPKDRFSAEMPDATLATLKIQPSEPRDSAVYFCASGLFVNQPQHFGDGTRLSIL.

This clonotype was found many times. CDR3 region: CASSLGLAPDEQYF. The CDR3 DNA reads TGCGCCAGCAGCTTAGGGCTAGCTCCCGACGAGCAGTACTTC. The chain carries TRBV5-1 and TRBJ2-7, with D possibly matching TRBD2 (5 bases). Germline V CDR1 and CDR2: SGHRS, YFSETQ. The CDR3 has 14 amino acids. The germline V and J ends were trimmed by 2 bases and 5 bases, with 14 bases remaining between them.

This sequence joins TRBV7-3 and TRBJ2-5; the D gene is possibly TRBD2 (7 bases). The germline gives CDR1 SGHTA, CDR2 FQGTGA. The CDR3 runs 14 residues. The V and J ends lost 2 bases and 5 bases respectively, with 12 bases between them. For the CDR3, the DNA is TGTGCCAGCAGCTTACAGGGGAGGGTGGAGACCCAGTACTTC. Residues: CASSLQGRVETQYF.

This chain links TRBV10-2 with TRBJ2-1, with TRBD1 matching 10 bases. Germline CDR1 WSHSY, CDR2 SAAADI. The J segment lost 4 bases and the V segment lost 2 bases, leaving 11 bases of the junction unmatched. The CDR3 runs to 18 residues. The CDR3 region is CASSERGQGDLGYNEQFF. In nucleotides, the CDR3 is TGCGCCAGCAGTGAGAGAGGACAGGGGGATCTCGGTTACAATGAGCAGTTCTTC.

Ten or more counts support this clonotype. V gene TRBV30 combines with J gene TRBJ1-2, with 7 bases aligning to TRBD1. The CDR3 covers 13 residues. CDR1 and CDR2 from the germline V gene are GTSNPN and SVGIG (reference sequence). Losses at the gene ends were 1 base for V and 6 bases for J; bases not matched to a gene: 5. The CDR3, as DNA: TGTGCCTGGAGTGGGGGACAGAAACATGGCTACACCTTC. It is translated as CAWSGGQKHGYTF. The full variable domain, rest sourced from reference TRBV30 and TRBJ1-2, is SQTIHQWPATLVQPVGSPLSLECTVEGTSNPNLYWYRQAAGRGLQLLFYSVGIGQISSEVPQNLSASRPQDRQFILSSKKLLLSDSGFYLCAWSGGQKHGYTFGSGTRLTVV.